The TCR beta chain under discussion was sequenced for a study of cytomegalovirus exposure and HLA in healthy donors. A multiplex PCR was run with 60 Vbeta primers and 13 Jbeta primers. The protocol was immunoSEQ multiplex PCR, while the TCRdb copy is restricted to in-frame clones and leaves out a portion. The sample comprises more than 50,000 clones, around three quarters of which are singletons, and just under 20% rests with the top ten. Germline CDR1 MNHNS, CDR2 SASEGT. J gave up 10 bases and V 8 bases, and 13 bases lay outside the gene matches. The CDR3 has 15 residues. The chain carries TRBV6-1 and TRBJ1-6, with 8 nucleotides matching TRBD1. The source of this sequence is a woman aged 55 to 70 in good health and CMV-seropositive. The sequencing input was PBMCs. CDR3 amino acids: CASGESDRGISPLHF. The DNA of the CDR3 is TGTGCCAGCGGGGAATCAGACAGGGGAATATCACCCCTCCACTTT.